The clone carrying this TCR beta chain was seen a few times. The antigen is unknown. The junction shows a germline mismatch at one end, possibly a read error. TCRdb's copy holds only in-frame clones and misses some; the assay was immunoSEQ multiplex PCR. The repertoire holds approximately 56,000 clones, with roughly 75% as singletons. CDR1 is SGHTA and CDR2 is FQGNSA in the germline V gene. The CDR3 runs to 12 residues. This sample stems from a study of a mutant IDH1 vaccine in newly diagnosed glioma. Across the study: Vaccine administration was initiated 4-6 weeks following radiotherapy alone, or with temozolomide cycles. It was at week 35 that visit V12 occurred, and at week 47 that visit V13 did.

Study-wide findings and caveats: No link was apparently found between pseudoprogression and changes in top peripheral T cell clonotypes.

Time point noted: week 47, end of study. Mutant IDH1 20-mer peptide, at 300 ug, made up each vaccine dose, with topical imiquimod. The astrocytomas were IDH1-mutant, ATRX-negative, and WHO grade 3 or 4. The chain uses TRBV7-2 and TRBJ1-2, with D possibly TRBD1 on 5 matching bases. Source: PBMCs, taken from a glioma patient whose treatment included an IDH1 peptide vaccine. The origin of this receptor is a man in his fifties or sixties with glioma. CDR3 DNA: TGTGCCAGCAGCTTATTAGGGGTCTCGTCCTATTTC. Amino acid sequence: CASSLLGVSSYF.